A single sample gave rise to the 26 T cell receptor beta chains below, sequenced in a study of cytomegalovirus exposure and HLA in healthy donors. TCRdb's copy holds only in-frame clones and misses some; the assay was immunoSEQ multiplex PCR. Of just under 75,000 clones listed, roughly 93% are singletons. Material for sequencing was PBMCs. These TCRs come from a woman under 30 in good health and CMV-seropositive.

DNA of the CDR3: TGTGCCAGCACCCAAGGGACAGCCTTTGGAAACACCATATATTTT. Its translation is CASTQGTAFGNTIYF. This chain uses TRBV6-1 with TRBJ1-3; 7 bases align to TRBD1. CDR3 length: 15 amino acids. After removal of 7 bases from V and 3 bases from J, the junction contained 9 bases not matched to a gene. Looked up from germline, CDR1 is MNHNS and CDR2 is SASEGT.

The CDR3 loop reads CASRLQGRSTEAFF. For the CDR3, the DNA is TGTGCCAGCAGACTACAGGGCCGAAGCACTGAAGCTTTCTTT. The J gene is TRBJ1-1, the V gene TRBV6-1, with a tentative D call TRBD1 (6 bases). Germline CDR1 is MNHNS and CDR2 is SASEGT. CDR3 size: 14 residues. V dropped 6 bases and J dropped 4 bases, with 15 bases sitting between them.

J is TRBJ2-3 and V is TRBV4-1; TRBD2 matches 8 bases. CDR3 length: 15 residues. Germline lookup yields CDR1 MGHRA and CDR2 YSYEKL. The J segment lost 6 bases and the V segment lost 4 bases, leaving 9 bases of the junction unmatched. The CDR3 loop is CASSRGRAGEDTQYF. In DNA form, the CDR3 reads TGCGCCAGCAGCCGGGGGAGAGCGGGAGAGGATACGCAGTATTTT.

The rearrangement joins TRBV4-1 to TRBJ2-1, with 8 nucleotides matching TRBD2. The germline V gene encodes CDR1 MGHRA and CDR2 YSYEKL. CDR3 length: 15 residues. J gave up 15 bases and V 1 base, and 14 bases lay outside the gene matches. CDR3 residues: CASSQVQAGESQRFF. The DNA of the CDR3 is TGCGCCAGCAGCCAAGTTCAAGCGGGAGAAAGCCAACGGTTCTTC.

The J gene is TRBJ2-7, the V gene TRBV15; TRBD2 matches at 8 bases. The ends lost 1 base at V and 1 base at J; junction bases unmatched: 6. Germline loops: CDR1 LNHNV, CDR2 YYDKDF (reference sequence). The CDR3 is 16 amino acids. The CDR3 sequence: CATSRGGGGNSYEQYF. The CDR3 DNA is TGTGCCACCAGCAGAGGAGGCGGGGGGAATTCCTACGAGCAGTACTTC.

This chain uses TRBV4-3 with TRBJ2-7; TRBD2 might be the D (7 bases). CDR3 size: 14 residues. The germline V gene has CDR1 LGHNA and CDR2 YSLEER. V gave up 4 bases and J gave up 2 bases, with 12 bases separating them. The CDR3 spells CASSLFGGPYEQYF. CDR3 coding DNA: TGCGCCAGCAGCCTCTTCGGGGGGCCCTACGAGCAGTACTTC.

CDR3 bases: TGCGCCAGCAGCCAGGACCCTAGCGGGAGGGCCTTTGGCTACGAGCAGTACTTC. It encodes CASSQDPSGRAFGYEQYF. This rearrangement joins TRBV4-1 to TRBJ2-7; 12 bases are shared with TRBD2. This CDR3 has 18 amino acids. From germline, CDR1 is MGHRA and CDR2 YSYEKL. Losses at the gene ends were 3 bases for V and 3 bases for J; bases not matched to a gene: 12.

The chain combines TRBV28 with TRBJ1-1; D not certain. V lost 8 bases, J lost 5 bases, and 12 bases lay in between. Germline loops: CDR1 MDHEN, CDR2 SYDVKM. The CDR3 loop spans 12 amino acids. CDR3 residues: CASFPGPTEAFF. The CDR3 DNA follows: TGTGCCAGCTTCCCGGGTCCGACTGAAGCTTTCTTT. The full variable domain, with the rest looked up from reference TRBV28 and TRBJ1-1, is DVKVTQSSRYLVKRTGEKVFLECVQDMDHENMFWYRQDPGLGLRLIYFSYDVKMKEKGDIPEGYSVSREKKERFSLILESASTNQTSMYLCASFPGPTEAFFGQGTRLTVV.

The chain uses TRBV6-1 and TRBJ1-4, with D tentatively TRBD1 (6 bases). This CDR3 comprises 14 residues. Germline lookup yields CDR1 MNHNS and CDR2 SASEGT. Trimming stripped 2 bases from V and 10 bases from J, with 14 bases between. The CDR3 nucleotides are TGTGCCAGCAGTGAACAGGGGAGCAGTGGAAAACTGTTTTTT. Protein: CASSEQGSSGKLFF.

V is TRBV5-1 and J is TRBJ1-3; D is uncertain. This CDR3 region has 14 residues. The V end lost 1 base, the J end lost 0 bases, and 5 bases lay between the germline ends. The germline V gene encodes CDR1 SGHRS and CDR2 YFSETQ. The CDR3 DNA reads TGCGCCAGCAGCTTGTCGAGCTCTGGAAACACCATATATTTT. Translated: CASSLSSSGNTIYF.

The chain couples TRBV6-5 to TRBJ1-5; D possibly corresponds to TRBD1 (6 bases). V was clipped by 6 bases and J by 1 base, with 13 bases between them. This CDR3 has 15 amino acids. The germline V gene encodes CDR1 MNHEY and CDR2 SVGAGI. As DNA, the CDR3 is TGTGCCAGCAGCACCGGACAGACAAGCAATCAGCCCCAGCATTTT. Amino acids: CASSTGQTSNQPQHF.

The chain employs TRBV7-9 and TRBJ2-3; the match to TRBD1 covers 10 bases. CDR1 is SEHNR, CDR2 FQNEAQ, per germline (reference sequence). V was pared by 2 bases and J by 2 bases, with 10 bases of the junction left unmatched. The CDR3 spans 18 residues. The CDR3 bases are TGTGCCAGCAGCTTACGCGGGACAGGGGTAGAAATCACAGATACGCAGTATTTT. Its protein product is CASSLRGTGVEITDTQYF. Full variable domain (remainder filled in from reference TRBV7-9 and TRBJ2-3): DTGVSQNPRHKITKRGQNVTFRCDPISEHNRLYWYRQTLGQGPEFLTYFQNEAQLEKSRLLSDRFSAERPKGSFSTLEIQRTEQGDSAMYLCASSLRGTGVEITDTQYFGPGTRLTVL.

The chain employs TRBV9 and TRBJ2-1; 8 positions match TRBD2. The germline gives CDR1 SGDLS, CDR2 YYNGEE. This CDR3 has 12 residues. V lost 3 bases and J lost 10; bases outside the gene matches: 3. This chain's CDR3 is CASSASSGEQFF. The CDR3 bases are TGTGCCAGCAGCGCCTCTAGCGGGGAGCAGTTCTTC. The full variable domain, with the rest looked up from reference TRBV9 and TRBJ2-1, is DSGVTQTPKHLITATGQRVTLRCSPRSGDLSVYWYQQSLDQGLQFLIQYYNGEERAKGNILERFSAQQFPDLHSELNLSSLELGDSALYFCASSASSGEQFFGPGTRLTVL.

This chain's CDR3 is CASSPLVQSYGYTF. CDR3 DNA: TGTGCCAGCAGCCCTCTTGTACAGAGCTATGGCTACACCTTC. This chain uses TRBV6-5 with TRBJ1-2, with D hard to call. Germline lookup yields CDR1 MNHEY and CDR2 SVGAGI. The CDR3 consists of 14 residues. Trimming removed 6 bases from V and 4 bases from J, with 15 bases in between.

The gene calls are TRBV4-3 and TRBJ2-7; the match to TRBD2 covers 11 bases. V trimming: 0 bases; J trimming: 7 bases; junction bases outside the gene matches: 5. Germline CDR1 is LGHNA and CDR2 is YSLEER. The CDR3 spans 15 residues. The CDR3 DNA sequence: TGCGCCAGCAGCCAAGATCGTTCTAGCGGGAGGGAGCAGTACTTC. Amino acid sequence: CASSQDRSSGREQYF.

The table lists this clone with a few counts. V and J are TRBV5-4 and TRBJ2-7; maybe TRBD1 (6 bases). Trimming stripped 1 base from V and 4 bases from J, with 15 bases between. Germline V lookup: CDR1 SGHNT, CDR2 YYREEE (reference sequence). The CDR3 has 15 residues. CDR3 bases: TGTGCCAGCAGCTTGCTGCAGGGGATGAGGTACGAGCAGTACTTC. It yields the protein CASSLLQGMRYEQYF.

The V gene is TRBV4-2, the J gene TRBJ1-6; 7 bases are a match to TRBD1. Germline V gives CDR1 LGHNA, CDR2 YNFKEQ. V lost 2 bases to trimming and J lost 10 bases; unmatched junction nucleotides: 11. The CDR3 contains 16 residues. The CDR3 DNA is TGTGCCAGCAGCCAATCCTTCGACAGGGCTGGGTCACCCCTCCACTTT. Translating gives CASSQSFDRAGSPLHF.

The rearrangement links TRBV11-2 to TRBJ1-2; D may be TRBD1 (6 bases). This CDR3 has 14 amino acids. The germline gives CDR1 SGHAT, CDR2 FQNNGV. With 6 bases removed from V and 1 base from J, the gap between germline ends came to 12 bases. The CDR3 reads CASSRTEINYGYTF. CDR3 sequence (DNA): TGTGCCAGCAGTCGGACAGAGATTAACTATGGCTACACCTTC.

This clone appeared once. The CDR3 reads CASSPDRTEAFF. The CDR3 DNA reads as TGTGCCAGCTCACCGGACAGAACTGAAGCTTTCTTT. V gene TRBV18 combines with J gene TRBJ1-1; D possibly corresponds to TRBD1 (6 bases). V was clipped by 3 bases and J by 5 bases, with 7 bases between them. The germline CDR1 and CDR2 sequences are KGHSH and LQKENI. This CDR3 region has 12 residues.

This chain joins TRBV4-1 and TRBJ2-7, with D maybe TRBD1 (6 bases). The CDR3 is made up of 15 amino acids. Per germline, CDR1 MGHRA and CDR2 YSYEKL. Deletions cut 7 bases from V and 2 bases from J, with 18 bases between. CDR3 loop: CASTKFPGAAYEQYF. CDR3 nucleotide sequence: TGCGCCAGCACCAAGTTTCCAGGGGCCGCCTACGAGCAGTACTTC.

The CDR3, as DNA: TGTGCCAGCAGCCCCCGGGACACCTACTCTGGAAACACCATATATTTT. It encodes CASSPRDTYSGNTIYF. The rearrangement joins TRBV7-9 to TRBJ1-3; TRBD1 might be the D (6 bases). Trimming took 5 bases from V and 0 from J, leaving 14 bases between them. The CDR3 is 16 amino acids. The germline CDR1 and CDR2 sequences are SEHNR and FQNEAQ (reference sequence).

This chain links TRBV5-4 with TRBJ2-3; TRBD1 aligns across 7 bases. The V gene end was trimmed by 1 base and the J gene end by 0 bases; junction bases not matched to a gene: 5. Germline V gives CDR1 SGHNT, CDR2 YYREEE (reference sequence). This CDR3 is built from 16 residues. DNA of the CDR3: TGTGCCAGCAGCTTGAAGGGGGCGCCCAGCACAGATACGCAGTATTTT. As protein: CASSLKGAPSTDTQYF.

The chain recombines TRBV4-3 with TRBJ1-1; D is unclear. V was shortened by 5 bases and J by 10 bases, with 17 bases between the two germline ends. CDR1 LGHNA and CDR2 YSLEER come from the germline V gene. CDR3 size: 13 residues. The CDR3 here is CASSWWRELSAFF. Written as DNA, the CDR3 is TGCGCCAGCAGCTGGTGGAGGGAGTTATCAGCTTTCTTT.

V usage is TRBV10-1 and J usage is TRBJ2-7, with D hard to call. V lost 2 bases to trimming and J lost 6 bases, with 11 bases between them. The CDR3 loop spans 13 amino acids. Germline V lookup: CDR1 WNHNN, CDR2 SYGVQD (reference sequence). The CDR3 loop is CASSEIISGEQYF. As DNA, the CDR3 is TGCGCCAGCAGTGAGATCATCTCCGGCGAGCAGTACTTC.

This clone was seen a few times. V gene TRBV2 combines with J gene TRBJ2-3, with 10 bases matching TRBD2. V was clipped by 7 bases and J by 2 bases; unmatched bases: 21. This CDR3 contains 20 residues. Germline V CDR1 and CDR2: SNHLY, FYNNEI. The chain's CDR3 is CASNQKRGLAGEGPTDTQYF. The CDR3 DNA reads as TGTGCCAGCAATCAAAAGAGGGGGCTAGCGGGGGAGGGGCCCACAGATACGCAGTATTTT.

This clone was detected only once. V usage is TRBV29-1 and J usage is TRBJ1-1, with unresolved D. The CDR3 extends over 12 amino acids. V was pared by 5 bases and J by 7 bases, with 14 bases between. The germline V gene has CDR1 SQVTM and CDR2 ANQGSEA. Here the CDR3 reads CSVYNPGNEAFF. In nucleotides, the CDR3 is TGCAGCGTTTATAACCCGGGGAATGAAGCTTTCTTT. Looking up the rest from reference TRBV29-1 and TRBJ1-1 gives the full variable domain: SAVISQKPSRDICQRGTSLTIQCQVDSQVTMMFWYRQQPGQSLTLIATANQGSEATYESGFVIDKFPISRPNLTFSTLTVSNMSPEDSSIYLCSVYNPGNEAFFGQGTRLTVV.